A selection of T cell receptor beta chains follows, all from one sample in a study of spatial heterogeneity in lung cancer. TCRdb re-called the 5' RACE reads through MiXCR, storing one row per CDR3 protein. Found here are some 23,000 distinct CDR3 sequences, roughly 6.5% of them singletons; the top ten hold 9% to 12%. The starting material was lung tumor tissue, obtained at surgery. These receptors all come from a male donor with early-stage non-small cell lung cancer. CDR3s include the opening cysteine and the closing phenylalanine or tryptophan. Fields, in order: CDR3 length, D gene, J gene, clone size, V gene, CDR3 protein, CDR3 DNA. A D gene is named only where the DNA matches it firmly. Size is stated for part of the rows, as once, few or many counts, or as a class when the clone is expanded.

cdr3_length: 14
d_call: -
j_call: TRBJ2-3
clone_size: few
v_call: TRBV20-1
cdr3_aa: CSASIFQGADTQYF
cdr3_nt: TGCAGTGCTAGTATCTTTCAGGGAGCAGATACGCAGTATTTT

cdr3_length: 13
d_call: -
j_call: TRBJ2-7
clone_size: -
v_call: TRBV5-1
cdr3_aa: CASSFFVGGEQYF
cdr3_nt: TGCGCCAGCAGCTTCTTTGTCGGGGGCGAGCAGTACTTC

cdr3_length: 14
d_call: -
j_call: TRBJ1-2
clone_size: medium-sized
v_call: TRBV7-2
cdr3_aa: CASSSRSDNYGYTF
cdr3_nt: TGTGCCAGCAGCTCAAGATCTGATAACTATGGCTACACCTTC

cdr3_length: 11
d_call: -
j_call: TRBJ2-7
clone_size: medium-sized
v_call: TRBV10-3
cdr3_aa: CAISDVYEQYF
cdr3_nt: TGTGCCATCAGTGACGTCTACGAGCAGTACTTC

cdr3_length: 16
d_call: TRBD2
j_call: TRBJ2-3
clone_size: many
v_call: TRBV28
cdr3_aa: CASSLFGTSGTDTQYF
cdr3_nt: TGTGCCAGCAGTTTATTCGGGACTAGCGGGACAGATACGCAGTATTTT

cdr3_length: 17
d_call: -
j_call: TRBJ1-1
clone_size: many
v_call: TRBV7-9
cdr3_aa: CASSSIGGSRPNTEAFF
cdr3_nt: TGTGCCAGCAGCTCGATAGGGGGGAGCCGGCCGAACACTGAAGCTTTCTTT

cdr3_length: 15
d_call: -
j_call: TRBJ2-7
clone_size: many
v_call: TRBV6-5
cdr3_aa: CASSYTGHLHYEQYF
cdr3_nt: TGTGCCAGCAGTTACACGGGACACCTCCACTACGAGCAGTACTTC

cdr3_length: 13
d_call: TRBD1
j_call: TRBJ2-7
clone_size: many
v_call: TRBV13
cdr3_aa: CASSRRGQYEQYF
cdr3_nt: TGTGCCAGCAGCCGAAGGGGGCAATACGAGCAGTACTTC

cdr3_length: 15
d_call: TRBD1
j_call: TRBJ2-7
clone_size: many
v_call: TRBV29-1
cdr3_aa: CSVDHLRQGSYEQYF
cdr3_nt: TGCAGCGTTGACCACCTCAGACAGGGGTCCTACGAGCAGTACTTC

cdr3_length: 14
d_call: -
j_call: TRBJ2-3
clone_size: many
v_call: TRBV24-1
cdr3_aa: CATSEFGSTDTQYF
cdr3_nt: TGTGCCACCAGTGAATTTGGCAGCACAGATACGCAGTATTTT

cdr3_length: 14
d_call: -
j_call: TRBJ2-2
clone_size: many
v_call: TRBV21-1
cdr3_aa: CASSKVRGTGELFF
cdr3_nt: TGTGCCAGCAGCAAAGTGAGGGGCACCGGGGAGCTGTTTTTT

cdr3_length: 13
d_call: -
j_call: TRBJ1-1
clone_size: many
v_call: TRBV6-5
cdr3_aa: CASSRGGNTEAFF
cdr3_nt: TGTGCCAGCAGCCGCGGGGGGAACACTGAAGCTTTCTTT

cdr3_length: 15
d_call: -
j_call: TRBJ2-3
clone_size: -
v_call: TRBV27
cdr3_aa: CASTPSGFRRYMQYF
cdr3_nt: TGTGCCAGCACCCCTTCGGGGTTTAGACGCTATATGCAGTATTTT

cdr3_length: 14
d_call: -
j_call: TRBJ2-3
clone_size: many
v_call: TRBV20-1
cdr3_aa: CSAPPASTTDTQYF
cdr3_nt: TGCAGTGCGCCTCCGGCTAGCACCACAGATACGCAGTATTTT

cdr3_length: 17
d_call: TRBD1
j_call: TRBJ1-1
clone_size: many
v_call: TRBV3-1
cdr3_aa: CASSQDRGGGLNTEAFF
cdr3_nt: TGTGCCAGCAGCCAAGATCGCGGAGGGGGCCTGAACACTGAAGCTTTCTTT

cdr3_length: 11
d_call: -
j_call: TRBJ1-1
clone_size: many
v_call: TRBV28
cdr3_aa: CASRLRTEAFF
cdr3_nt: TGTGCCAGCAGGCTGAGGACTGAAGCTTTCTTT